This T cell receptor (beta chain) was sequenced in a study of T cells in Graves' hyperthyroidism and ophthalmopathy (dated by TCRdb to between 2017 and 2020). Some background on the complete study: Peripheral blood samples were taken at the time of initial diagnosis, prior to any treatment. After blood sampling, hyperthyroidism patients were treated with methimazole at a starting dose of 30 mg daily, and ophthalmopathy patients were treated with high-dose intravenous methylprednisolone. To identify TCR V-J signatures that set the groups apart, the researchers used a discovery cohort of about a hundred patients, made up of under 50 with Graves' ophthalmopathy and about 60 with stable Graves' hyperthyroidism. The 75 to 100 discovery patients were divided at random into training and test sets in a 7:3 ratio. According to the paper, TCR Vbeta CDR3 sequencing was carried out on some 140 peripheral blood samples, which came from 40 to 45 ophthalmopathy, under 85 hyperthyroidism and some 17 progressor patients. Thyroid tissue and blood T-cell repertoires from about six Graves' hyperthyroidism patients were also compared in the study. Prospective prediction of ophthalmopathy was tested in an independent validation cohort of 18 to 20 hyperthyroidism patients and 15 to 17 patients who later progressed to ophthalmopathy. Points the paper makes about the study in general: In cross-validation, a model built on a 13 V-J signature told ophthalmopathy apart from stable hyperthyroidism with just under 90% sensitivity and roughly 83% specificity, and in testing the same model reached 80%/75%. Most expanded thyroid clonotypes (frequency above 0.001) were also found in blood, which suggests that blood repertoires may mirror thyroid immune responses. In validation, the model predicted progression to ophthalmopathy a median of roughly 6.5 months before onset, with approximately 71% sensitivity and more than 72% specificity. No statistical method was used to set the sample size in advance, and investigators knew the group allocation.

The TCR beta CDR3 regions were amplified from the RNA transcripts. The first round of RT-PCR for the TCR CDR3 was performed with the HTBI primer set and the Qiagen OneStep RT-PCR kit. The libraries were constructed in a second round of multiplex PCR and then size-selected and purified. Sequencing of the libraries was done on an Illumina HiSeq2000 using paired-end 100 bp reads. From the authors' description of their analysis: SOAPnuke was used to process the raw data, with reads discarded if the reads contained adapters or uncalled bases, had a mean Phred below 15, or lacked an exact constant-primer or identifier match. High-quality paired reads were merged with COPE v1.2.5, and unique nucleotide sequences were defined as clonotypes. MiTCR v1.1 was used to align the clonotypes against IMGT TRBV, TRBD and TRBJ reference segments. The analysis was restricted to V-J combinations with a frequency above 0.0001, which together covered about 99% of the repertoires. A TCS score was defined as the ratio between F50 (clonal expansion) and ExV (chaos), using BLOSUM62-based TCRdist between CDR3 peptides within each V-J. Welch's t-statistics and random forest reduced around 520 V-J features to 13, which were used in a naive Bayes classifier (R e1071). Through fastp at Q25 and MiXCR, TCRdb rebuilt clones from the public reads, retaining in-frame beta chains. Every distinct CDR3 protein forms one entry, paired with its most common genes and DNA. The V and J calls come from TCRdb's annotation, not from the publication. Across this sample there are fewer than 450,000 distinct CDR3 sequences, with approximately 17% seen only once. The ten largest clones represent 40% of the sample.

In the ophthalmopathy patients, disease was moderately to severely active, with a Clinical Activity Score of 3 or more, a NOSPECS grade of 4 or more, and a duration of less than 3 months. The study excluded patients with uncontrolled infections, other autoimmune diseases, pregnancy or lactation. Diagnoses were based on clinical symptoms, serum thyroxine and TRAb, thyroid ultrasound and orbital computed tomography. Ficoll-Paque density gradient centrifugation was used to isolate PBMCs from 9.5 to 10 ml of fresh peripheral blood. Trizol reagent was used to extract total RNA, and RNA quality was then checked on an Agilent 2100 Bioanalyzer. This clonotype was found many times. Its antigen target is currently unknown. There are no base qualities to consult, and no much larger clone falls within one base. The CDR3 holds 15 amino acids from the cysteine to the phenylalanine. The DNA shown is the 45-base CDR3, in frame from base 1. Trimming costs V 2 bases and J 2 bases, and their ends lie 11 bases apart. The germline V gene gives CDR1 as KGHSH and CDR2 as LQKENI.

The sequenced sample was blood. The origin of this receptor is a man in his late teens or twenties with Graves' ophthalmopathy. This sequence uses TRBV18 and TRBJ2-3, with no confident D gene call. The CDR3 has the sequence CASSPDRTHTDTQYF. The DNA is TGTGCCAGCTCACCAGACCGAACCCACACAGATACGCAGTATTTT.